The 13 T cell receptor beta chains below come from one sample, sequenced in a study of T-cell reconstitution after alpha-beta-depleted transplantation in children. Unique molecular identifiers were built into the TCRbeta library. TCRdb fed the PCR reads into MiXCR, producing one record per CDR3 protein. The repertoire holds 500,000 to 750,000 distinct CDR3 sequences, with over 25% as singletons. The sequencing used PBMCs, collected before TCRalphabeta/CD19-depleted stem cell transplant. The receptors stem from a boy in the first two years of life with Wiskott-Aldrich syndrome, due to receive a stem cell transplant.

The rearrangement links TRBV29-1 to TRBJ2-1; maybe TRBD2 (8 bases). The CDR3 loop spans 15 amino acids. V was pared by 4 bases and J by 8 bases, with 21 bases between. Per the germline V gene, CDR1 is SQVTM and CDR2 is ANQGSEA. The CDR3 sequence: CSVVGGSGGGYEQFF. In DNA form, the CDR3 reads TGCAGCGTTGTAGGGGGCTCGGGAGGGGGCTATGAGCAGTTCTTC.

The chain carries TRBV5-6 and TRBJ2-2; D is perhaps TRBD1 (7 bases). The length of the CDR3 is 17 residues. Trimming cost V 2 bases and J 3 bases, with 17 bases left between them. Germline CDR1 and CDR2: SGHDT and YYEEEE. CDR3: CASSFYLQGGYTGELFF. CDR3 coding DNA: TGTGCCAGCAGCTTTTATTTGCAGGGGGGATACACCGGGGAGCTGTTTTTT. Drawing the rest from reference TRBV5-6 and TRBJ2-2, the complete variable domain is DAGVTQSPTHLIKTRGQQVTLRCSPKSGHDTVSWYQQALGQGPQFIFQYYEEEERQRGNFPDRFSGHQFPNYSSELNVNALLLGDSALYLCASSFYLQGGYTGELFFGEGSRLTVL.

The chain recombines TRBV20-1 with TRBJ1-2; 11 bases line up with TRBD1. The CDR3 contains 13 residues. CDR1 is DFQATT and CDR2 is SNEGSKA in the germline V gene (reference sequence). J lost 5 bases, V lost 6 bases, and 5 bases had no gene match. The CDR3: CSARDRGVYGYTF. DNA of the CDR3: TGCAGTGCAAGGGACAGGGGGGTTTATGGCTACACCTTC.

This clonotype was counted between two and nine times. The CDR3 DNA reads as TGTGCCATCAGTGAGTCTCCAGGGGGCAGGTATACGCAGTATTTT. This translates into CAISESPGGRYTQYF. The chain joins TRBV10-3 to TRBJ2-3, with TRBD1 matching 8 bases. From germline, CDR1 is ENHRY and CDR2 SYGVKD. Trimming took 0 bases from V and 7 from J; bases not matched to a gene: 6. This CDR3 is 15 amino acids long.

This clonotype was recorded a few times. This sequence joins TRBV5-1 and TRBJ1-3; D gene uncertain. In germline, CDR1 is SGHRS, CDR2 YFSETQ. The CDR3 extends over 16 amino acids. V dropped 4 bases and J dropped 0 bases, with 14 bases sitting between them. The CDR3 reads CASSRAAGDSGNTIYF. The CDR3 DNA follows: TGCGCCAGCAGCCGCGCAGCCGGAGACTCTGGAAACACCATATATTTT. The complete variable domain, with remaining parts taken from reference TRBV5-1 and TRBJ1-3, reads KAGVTQTPRYLIKTRGQQVTLSCSPISGHRSVSWYQQTPGQGLQFLFEYFSETQRNKGNFPGRFSGRQFSNSRSEMNVSTLELGDSALYLCASSRAAGDSGNTIYFGEGSWLTVV.

A few counts support this clonotype. The V call is TRBV28, the J call TRBJ2-7; 13 bases agree with TRBD2. CDR1 is MDHEN and CDR2 is SYDVKM in the germline V gene. V lost 6 bases to trimming and J lost 2 bases; unmatched junction nucleotides: 4. The CDR3 has 15 residues. CDR3 amino acids: CASSSGTSGAYEQYF. The CDR3 DNA is TGTGCCAGCAGCTCTGGGACTAGCGGGGCCTACGAGCAGTACTTC.

V gene TRBV28 combines with J gene TRBJ2-7; D not certain. The CDR3 runs to 14 residues. Germline CDR1 MDHEN, CDR2 SYDVKM. V lost 3 bases, J lost 1 base, and 10 bases lay in between. The CDR3 protein is CASSLALLSYEQYF. CDR3 sequence (DNA): TGTGCCAGCAGTTTGGCGCTACTTTCCTACGAGCAGTACTTC. Using reference TRBV28 and TRBJ2-7 for the parts outside the CDR3, the full variable domain is DVKVTQSSRYLVKRTGEKVFLECVQDMDHENMFWYRQDPGLGLRLIYFSYDVKMKEKGDIPEGYSVSREKKERFSLILESASTNQTSMYLCASSLALLSYEQYFGPGTRLTVT.

The V gene is TRBV6-5, the J gene TRBJ1-1; a possible D gene is TRBD1 (5 bases). The germline gives CDR1 MNHEY, CDR2 SVGAGI. The CDR3 runs to 18 residues. V was clipped by 4 bases and J by 4 bases, with 25 bases between them. CDR3 nucleotides: TGTGCCAGCAGTTTTAATAGGAGGAGGGGCTGGGGGTCCACTGAAGCTTTCTTT. It yields the protein CASSFNRRRGWGSTEAFF.

This sequence joins TRBV30 and TRBJ1-2; D ambiguous. Germline-derived CDR1 and CDR2 are GTSNPN and SVGIG (reference sequence). The CDR3 runs to 13 residues. V was cut by 2 bases and J by 8 bases, with 15 bases left in between. As DNA, the CDR3 is TGTGCCTGGAGTAGTCGCCTTTCAAGCGGCTACACCTTC. The encoded protein is CAWSSRLSSGYTF.

Many counts were recorded for this clonotype. This sequence joins TRBV5-1 and TRBJ2-3; D is possibly TRBD1 (6 bases). The V and J ends lost 0 bases and 4 bases respectively, with 9 bases between them. CDR3 length: 14 amino acids. CDR1 is SGHRS and CDR2 is YFSETQ in the germline V gene. CDR3 nucleotide sequence: TGCGCCAGCAGCTTGGACAGGGTGGCAGATACGCAGTATTTT. Its protein is CASSLDRVADTQYF.

In DNA, the CDR3 is TGTGCCACCAGACAGGGCAACCTCTTCGTGGGCTACACCTTC. It codes for CATRQGNLFVGYTF. The chain carries TRBV12-3 or TRBV12-4 and TRBJ1-2; TRBD1 matches 7 bases. The CDR3 is 14 amino acids. The J segment lost 8 bases and the V segment lost 10 bases, leaving 16 bases of the junction unmatched.

This clonotype was seen a few times. The genes are TRBV20-1 and TRBJ1-1, with D uncertain. Germline-derived CDR1 and CDR2 are DFQATT and SNEGSKA (reference sequence). The CDR3 spans 14 residues. Trimming shortened V by 0 bases and J by 2 bases, and 10 bases separated the two germline ends. The CDR3 DNA is TGCAGTGCTAGAGAGGGCAGTATTAACACTGAAGCTTTCTTT. Its translation: CSAREGSINTEAFF.

A few counts support this clonotype. J is TRBJ2-1 and V is TRBV5-1; D could derive from TRBD1 or TRBD2 (5 bases each). Looked up from germline, CDR1 is SGHRS and CDR2 is YFSETQ. Trimming took off 0 bases at V and 7 bases at J, with 14 bases between the two ends. CDR3 length: 15 residues. The CDR3 loop reads CASSLVPGSVNEQFF. CDR3 nucleotide sequence: TGCGCCAGCAGCTTGGTCCCAGGGAGTGTTAATGAGCAGTTCTTC.